The source of this TCR beta chain is a study of radiation and T cells in renal cell carcinoma. Sequenced by immunoSEQ multiplex PCR; TCRdb stores in-frame clones only, minus some. The data show 100,000 to 150,000 clones, with around four fifths seen just once and under 2.5% held by the top ten. The time point denotes: blood 2 weeks post-SBRT. Treatment: 15 Gy SBRT to primary tumor, nephrectomy 4 weeks later. Blood was sampled at baseline, 2 weeks and 4 weeks after SBRT. The CDR3 consists of 13 residues. Germline V gives CDR1 MNHEY, CDR2 SVGAGI. V was clipped by 5 bases and J by 6 bases, with 8 bases between them.

The rearrangement links TRBV6-5 to TRBJ1-6; D gene uncertain. The material was blood, obtained from a patient whose treatment included radiotherapy and nephrectomy. This clonotype originated in an older woman with renal cell carcinoma. The CDR3 DNA reads TGTGCCAGCAGTGCTACGGGTAATTCACCCCTCCACTTT. Amino acid sequence: CASSATGNSPLHF.